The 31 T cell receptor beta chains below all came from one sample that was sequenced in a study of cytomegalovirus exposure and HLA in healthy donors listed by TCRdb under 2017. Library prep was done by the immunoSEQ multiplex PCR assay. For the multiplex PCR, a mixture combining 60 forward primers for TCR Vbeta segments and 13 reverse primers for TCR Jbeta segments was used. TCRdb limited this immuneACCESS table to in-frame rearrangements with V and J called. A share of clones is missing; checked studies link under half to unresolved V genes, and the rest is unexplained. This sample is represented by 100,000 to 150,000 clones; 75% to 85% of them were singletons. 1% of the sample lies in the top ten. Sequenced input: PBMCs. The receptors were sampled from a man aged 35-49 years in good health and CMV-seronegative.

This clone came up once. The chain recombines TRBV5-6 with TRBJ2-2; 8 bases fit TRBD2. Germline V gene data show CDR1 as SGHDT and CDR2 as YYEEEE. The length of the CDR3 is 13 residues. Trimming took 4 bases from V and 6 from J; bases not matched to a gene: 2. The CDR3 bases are TGTGCCAGCAGCCCGGGACTAGCCGGGGAGCTGTTTTTT. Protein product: CASSPGLAGELFF.

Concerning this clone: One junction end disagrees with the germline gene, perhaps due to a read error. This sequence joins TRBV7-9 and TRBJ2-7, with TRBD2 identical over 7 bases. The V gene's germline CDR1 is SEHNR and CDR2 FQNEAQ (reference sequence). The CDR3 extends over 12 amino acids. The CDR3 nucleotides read TGTTCCAGCAGCCGGGACTACCGCGAGCAGTACTTC. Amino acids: CSSSRDYREQYF.

CDR3 loop: CATSRDTASGSHSYEQYF. The CDR3 region has the DNA TGTGCCACCAGCAGAGATACGGCTAGCGGGTCCCACTCCTACGAGCAGTACTTC. The J gene is TRBJ2-7, the V gene TRBV15; 8 bases line up with TRBD2. This CDR3 region has 18 residues. The junction had 10 bases not matched to a gene; V was cut back by 0 bases and J by 0 bases. Germline CDR1 and CDR2: LNHNV and YYDKDF (reference sequence).

The CDR3 protein is CASGLAGGPSYNEQFF. In nucleotides, the CDR3 is TGTGCCAGCGGACTAGCGGGAGGGCCTTCCTACAATGAGCAGTTCTTC. The chain links TRBV2 to TRBJ2-1; 15 bases are shared with TRBD2. Germline V gene data show CDR1 as SNHLY and CDR2 as FYNNEI. The CDR3 runs 16 residues. V trimming: 8 bases; J trimming: 1 base; junction bases outside the gene matches: 3.

CDR3 loop: CASSQGRQSEQYF. The CDR3 DNA sequence: TGCGCCAGCAGCCAAGGGAGGCAGTCCGAGCAGTACTTC. This chain joins TRBV4-1 and TRBJ2-7; possible D gene TRBD2, 5 bases. Trimming took off 1 base at V and 6 bases at J, with 10 bases between the two ends. Germline V lookup: CDR1 MGHRA, CDR2 YSYEKL. The CDR3 sequence is 13 residues long.

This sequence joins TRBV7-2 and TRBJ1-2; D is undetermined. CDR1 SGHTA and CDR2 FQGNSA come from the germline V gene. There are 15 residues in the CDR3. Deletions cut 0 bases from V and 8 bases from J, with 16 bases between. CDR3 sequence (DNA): TGTGCCAGCAGCTTAGCGGGTGCATGGGCAGGAGGCTACACCTTC. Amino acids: CASSLAGAWAGGYTF.

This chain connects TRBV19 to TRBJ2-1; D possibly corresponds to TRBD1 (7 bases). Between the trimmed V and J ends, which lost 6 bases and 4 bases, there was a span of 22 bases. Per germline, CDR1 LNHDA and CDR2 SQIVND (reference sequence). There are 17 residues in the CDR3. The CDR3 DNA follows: TGTGCCAGTAGCGTCGTCAGGGGGGACAGACAATACAATGAGCAGTTCTTC. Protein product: CASSVVRGDRQYNEQFF.

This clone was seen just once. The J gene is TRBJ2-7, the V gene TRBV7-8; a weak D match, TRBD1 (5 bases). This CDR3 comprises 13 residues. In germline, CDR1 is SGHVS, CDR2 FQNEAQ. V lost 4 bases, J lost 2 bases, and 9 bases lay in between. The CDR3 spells CASSSTVTYEQYF. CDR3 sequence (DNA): TGTGCCAGCAGCTCGACAGTGACCTACGAGCAGTACTTC.

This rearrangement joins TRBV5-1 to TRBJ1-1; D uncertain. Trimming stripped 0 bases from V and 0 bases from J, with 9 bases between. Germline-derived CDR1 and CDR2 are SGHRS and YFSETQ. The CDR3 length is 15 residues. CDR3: CASSLATSLNTEAFF. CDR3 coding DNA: TGCGCCAGCAGCTTGGCCACTAGTCTGAACACTGAAGCTTTCTTT.

CDR3: CATKAGQETQYF. The CDR3 DNA sequence: TGTGCCACCAAAGCGGGGCAAGAGACCCAGTACTTC. The chain combines TRBV10-3 with TRBJ2-5, with 7 bases aligning to TRBD2. CDR1 and CDR2 (germline): ENHRY, SYGVKD. The CDR3 has 12 residues. The V and J ends lost 10 bases and 2 bases, in that order; junction bases with no gene match: 4.

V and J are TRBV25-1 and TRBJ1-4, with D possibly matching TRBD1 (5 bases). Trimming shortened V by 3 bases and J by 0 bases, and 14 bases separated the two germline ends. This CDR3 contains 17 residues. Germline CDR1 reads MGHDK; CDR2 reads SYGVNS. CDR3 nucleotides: TGTGCCAGCAGTGACCTGGAGGGGAACCCAACTAATGAAAAACTGTTTTTT. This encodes CASSDLEGNPTNEKLFF.

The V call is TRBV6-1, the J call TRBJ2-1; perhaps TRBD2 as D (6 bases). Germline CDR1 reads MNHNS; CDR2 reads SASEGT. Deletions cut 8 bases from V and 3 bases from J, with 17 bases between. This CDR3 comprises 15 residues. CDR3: CASDIGGAIYNEQFF. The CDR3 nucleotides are TGTGCCAGCGACATCGGGGGAGCGATCTACAATGAGCAGTTCTTC.

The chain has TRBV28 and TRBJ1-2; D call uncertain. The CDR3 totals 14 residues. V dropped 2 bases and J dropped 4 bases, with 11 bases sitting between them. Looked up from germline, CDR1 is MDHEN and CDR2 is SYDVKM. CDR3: CASSLVARGYGYTF. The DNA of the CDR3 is TGTGCCAGCAGTTTAGTAGCACGGGGCTATGGCTACACCTTC.

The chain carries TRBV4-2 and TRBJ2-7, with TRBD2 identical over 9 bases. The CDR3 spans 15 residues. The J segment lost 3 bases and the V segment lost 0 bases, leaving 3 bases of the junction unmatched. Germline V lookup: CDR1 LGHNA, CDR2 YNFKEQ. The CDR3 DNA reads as TGTGCCAGCAGCCAAGAATTAGCGGGGGACTACGAGCAGTACTTC. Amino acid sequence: CASSQELAGDYEQYF.

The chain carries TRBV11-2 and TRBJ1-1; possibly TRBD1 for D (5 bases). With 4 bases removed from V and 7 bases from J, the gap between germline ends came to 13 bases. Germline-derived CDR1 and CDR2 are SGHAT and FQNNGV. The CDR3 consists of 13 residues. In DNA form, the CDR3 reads TGTGCCAGCAGCTCAGTACTGGGGCTTGAAGCTTTCTTT. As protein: CASSSVLGLEAFF.

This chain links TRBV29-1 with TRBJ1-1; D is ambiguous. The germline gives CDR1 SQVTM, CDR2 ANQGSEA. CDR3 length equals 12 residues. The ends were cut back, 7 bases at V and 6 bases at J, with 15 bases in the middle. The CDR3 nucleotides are TGCAGCGCCACCCGTTCCGGGGCTGAAGCTTTCTTT. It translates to CSATRSGAEAFF.

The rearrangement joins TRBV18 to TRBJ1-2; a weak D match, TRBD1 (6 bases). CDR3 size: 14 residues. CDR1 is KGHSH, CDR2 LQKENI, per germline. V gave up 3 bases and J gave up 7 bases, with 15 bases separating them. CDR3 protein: CASSPTGQVPGYTF. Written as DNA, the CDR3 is TGTGCCAGCTCACCGACAGGACAAGTCCCTGGCTACACCTTC.

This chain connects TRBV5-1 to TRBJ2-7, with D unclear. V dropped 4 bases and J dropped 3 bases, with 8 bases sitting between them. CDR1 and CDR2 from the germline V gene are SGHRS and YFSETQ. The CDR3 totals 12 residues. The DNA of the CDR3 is TGCGCCAGCAGCCCCGACATCTACGAGCAGTACTTC. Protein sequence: CASSPDIYEQYF. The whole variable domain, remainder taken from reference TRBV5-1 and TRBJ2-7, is KAGVTQTPRYLIKTRGQQVTLSCSPISGHRSVSWYQQTPGQGLQFLFEYFSETQRNKGNFPGRFSGRQFSNSRSEMNVSTLELGDSALYLCASSPDIYEQYFGPGTRLTVT.

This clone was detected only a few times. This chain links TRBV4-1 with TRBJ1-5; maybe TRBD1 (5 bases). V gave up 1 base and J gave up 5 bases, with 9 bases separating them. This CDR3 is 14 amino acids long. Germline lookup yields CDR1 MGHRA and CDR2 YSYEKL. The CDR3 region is CASSQVRVDQPQHF. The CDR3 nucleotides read TGCGCCAGCAGCCAAGTCAGGGTGGATCAGCCCCAGCATTTT.

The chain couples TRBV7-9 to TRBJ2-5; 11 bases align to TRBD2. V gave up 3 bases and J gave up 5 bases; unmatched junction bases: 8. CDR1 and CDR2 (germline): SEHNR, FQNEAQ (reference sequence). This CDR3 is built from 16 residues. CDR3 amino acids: CASSFTSGSPGETQYF. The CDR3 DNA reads TGTGCCAGCAGCTTTACTAGCGGGAGCCCCGGGGAGACCCAGTACTTC.

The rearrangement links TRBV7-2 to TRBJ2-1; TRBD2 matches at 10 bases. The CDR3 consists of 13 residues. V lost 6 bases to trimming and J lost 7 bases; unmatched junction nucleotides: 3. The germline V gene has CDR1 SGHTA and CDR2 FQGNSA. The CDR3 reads CASRLAGANEQFF. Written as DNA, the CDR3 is TGTGCCAGCAGGCTAGCGGGAGCAAATGAGCAGTTCTTC.

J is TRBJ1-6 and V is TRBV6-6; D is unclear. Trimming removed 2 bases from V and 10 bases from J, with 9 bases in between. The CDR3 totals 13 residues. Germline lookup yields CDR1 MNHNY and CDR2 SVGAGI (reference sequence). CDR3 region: CASSYGEESPLHF. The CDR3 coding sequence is TGTGCCAGCAGTTACGGAGAGGAATCACCCCTCCACTTT.

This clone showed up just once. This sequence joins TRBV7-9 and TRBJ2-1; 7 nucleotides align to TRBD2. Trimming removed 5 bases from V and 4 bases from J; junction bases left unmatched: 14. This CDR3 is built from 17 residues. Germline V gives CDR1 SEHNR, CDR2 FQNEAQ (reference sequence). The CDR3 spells CASSLMPSAGVYNEQFF. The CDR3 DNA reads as TGTGCCAGCAGCCTAATGCCTAGCGCGGGAGTTTACAATGAGCAGTTCTTC.

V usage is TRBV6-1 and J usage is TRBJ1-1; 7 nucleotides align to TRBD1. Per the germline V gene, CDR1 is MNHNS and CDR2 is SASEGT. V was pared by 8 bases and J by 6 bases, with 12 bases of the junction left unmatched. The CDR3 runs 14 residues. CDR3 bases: TGTGCCAGCGGCCCCGGGACAGCAGGAGCTGAAGCTTTCTTT. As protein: CASGPGTAGAEAFF.

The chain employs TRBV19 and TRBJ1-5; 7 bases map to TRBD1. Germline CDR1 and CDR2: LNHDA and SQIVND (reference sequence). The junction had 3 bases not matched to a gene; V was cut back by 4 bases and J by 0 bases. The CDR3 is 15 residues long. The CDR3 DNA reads TGTGCCAGTAGTAAGGGGGCGCTTAGCAATCAGCCCCAGCATTTT. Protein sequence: CASSKGALSNQPQHF.

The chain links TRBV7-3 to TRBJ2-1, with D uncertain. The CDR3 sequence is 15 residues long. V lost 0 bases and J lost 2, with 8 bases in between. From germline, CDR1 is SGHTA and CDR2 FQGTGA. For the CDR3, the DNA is TGTGCCAGCAGCTTAACGGGTACAGCCTACAATGAGCAGTTCTTC. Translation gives CASSLTGTAYNEQFF.

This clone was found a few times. The CDR3 is CASSRGVGGEQYF. DNA of the CDR3: TGTGCCAGCAGTCGGGGGGTCGGTGGAGAGCAGTACTTC. The gene calls are TRBV6-5 and TRBJ2-7, with TRBD2 matching over 7 bases. The CDR3 has 13 residues. Germline CDR1 reads MNHEY; CDR2 reads SVGAGI. Trimming removed 5 bases from V and 7 bases from J; junction bases left unmatched: 8.

This CDR3 reads CALSRGVNTEAFF. CDR3 nucleotides: TGTGCCTTAAGTAGAGGCGTGAACACTGAAGCTTTCTTT. This sequence joins TRBV30 and TRBJ1-1; D is uncertain. CDR3 length: 13 residues. Germline loops: CDR1 GTSNPN, CDR2 SVGIG (reference sequence). Trimming pared 7 bases from V and 0 bases from J, leaving 12 bases between.

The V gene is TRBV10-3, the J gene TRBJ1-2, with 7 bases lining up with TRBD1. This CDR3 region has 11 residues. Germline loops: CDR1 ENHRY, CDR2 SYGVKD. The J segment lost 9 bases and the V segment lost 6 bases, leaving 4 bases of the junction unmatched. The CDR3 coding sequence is TGTGCCATCAGCGGGGACAGTAGCTACACCTTC. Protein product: CAISGDSSYTF.

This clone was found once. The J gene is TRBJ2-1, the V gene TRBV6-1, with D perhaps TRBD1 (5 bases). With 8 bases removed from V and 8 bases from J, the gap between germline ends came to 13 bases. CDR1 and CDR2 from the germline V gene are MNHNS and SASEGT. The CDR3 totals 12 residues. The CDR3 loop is CASVGWGDEQFF. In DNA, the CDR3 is TGTGCCAGCGTTGGGTGGGGCGATGAGCAGTTCTTC.

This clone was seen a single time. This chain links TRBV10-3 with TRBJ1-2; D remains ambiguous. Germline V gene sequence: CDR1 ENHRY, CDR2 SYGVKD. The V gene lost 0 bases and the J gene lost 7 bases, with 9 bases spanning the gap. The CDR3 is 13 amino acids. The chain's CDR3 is CAISESRDGGYTF. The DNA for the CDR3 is TGTGCCATCAGTGAGTCCCGGGATGGTGGCTACACCTTC.